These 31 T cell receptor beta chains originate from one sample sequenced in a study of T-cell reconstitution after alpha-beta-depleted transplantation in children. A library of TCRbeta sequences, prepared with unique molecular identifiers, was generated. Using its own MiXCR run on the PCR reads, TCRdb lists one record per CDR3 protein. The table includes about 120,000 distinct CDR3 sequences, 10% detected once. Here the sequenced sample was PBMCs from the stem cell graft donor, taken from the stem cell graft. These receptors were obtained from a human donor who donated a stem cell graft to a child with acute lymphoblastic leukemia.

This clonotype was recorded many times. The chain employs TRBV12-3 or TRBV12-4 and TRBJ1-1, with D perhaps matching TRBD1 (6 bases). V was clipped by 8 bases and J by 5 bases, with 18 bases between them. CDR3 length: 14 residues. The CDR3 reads CASFGVGGVTEAFF. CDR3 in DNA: TGTGCCAGCTTCGGTGTAGGGGGAGTGACTGAAGCTTTCTTT.

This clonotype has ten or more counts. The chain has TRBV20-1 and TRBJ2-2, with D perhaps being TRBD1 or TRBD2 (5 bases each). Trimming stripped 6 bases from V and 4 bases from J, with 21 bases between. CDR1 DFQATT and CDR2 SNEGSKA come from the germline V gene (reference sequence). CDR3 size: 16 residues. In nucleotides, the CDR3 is TGCAGTGCCAGAACGGGGCGTCAGGGCGGCACCGGGGAGCTGTTTTTT. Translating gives CSARTGRQGGTGELFF.

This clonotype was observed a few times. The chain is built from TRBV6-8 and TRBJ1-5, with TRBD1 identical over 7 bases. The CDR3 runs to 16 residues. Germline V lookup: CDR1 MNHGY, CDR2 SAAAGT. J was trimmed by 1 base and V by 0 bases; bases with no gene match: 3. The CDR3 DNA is TGTGCCAGCAGTTACTCGCTAGGGGGCAGCAATCAGCCCCAGCATTTT. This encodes CASSYSLGGSNQPQHF.

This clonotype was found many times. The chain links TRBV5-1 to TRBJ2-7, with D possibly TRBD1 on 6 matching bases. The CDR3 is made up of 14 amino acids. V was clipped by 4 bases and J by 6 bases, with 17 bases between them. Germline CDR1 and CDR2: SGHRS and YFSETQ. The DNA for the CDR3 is TGCGCCAGCAGCGTACGACAGGCAGCCCGCGAGCAGTACTTC. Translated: CASSVRQAAREQYF.

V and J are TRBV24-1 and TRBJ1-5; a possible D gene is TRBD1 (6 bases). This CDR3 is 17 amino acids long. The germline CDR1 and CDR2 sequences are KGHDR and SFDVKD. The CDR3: CGASDSGAAASSQPQHF. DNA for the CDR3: TGTGGGGCCAGTGATTCAGGGGCGGCGGCCTCCAGTCAGCCCCAGCATTTT.

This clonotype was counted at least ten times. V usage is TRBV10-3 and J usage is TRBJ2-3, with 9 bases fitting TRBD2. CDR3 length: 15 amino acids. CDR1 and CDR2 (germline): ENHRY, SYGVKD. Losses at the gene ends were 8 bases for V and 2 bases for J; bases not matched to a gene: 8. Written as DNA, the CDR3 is TGTGCCATCCAAACCGGGACTAGCCTCACAGATACGCAGTATTTT. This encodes CAIQTGTSLTDTQYF.

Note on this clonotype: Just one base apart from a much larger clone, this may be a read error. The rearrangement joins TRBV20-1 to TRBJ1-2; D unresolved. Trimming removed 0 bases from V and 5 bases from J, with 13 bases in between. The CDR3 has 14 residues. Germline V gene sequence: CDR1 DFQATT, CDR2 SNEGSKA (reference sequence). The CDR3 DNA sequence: TGCAGTGCTAGAGATACGGGTAGTGCGTATGGCTACACCTTC. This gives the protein CSARDTGSAYGYTF.

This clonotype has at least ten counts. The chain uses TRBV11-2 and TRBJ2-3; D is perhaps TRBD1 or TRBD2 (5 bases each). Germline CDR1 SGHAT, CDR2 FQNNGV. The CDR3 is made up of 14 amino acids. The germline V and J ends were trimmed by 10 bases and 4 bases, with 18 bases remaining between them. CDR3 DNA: TGTGCCACCGAAAGGGACCCCAGCGCAGATACGCAGTATTTT. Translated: CATERDPSADTQYF.

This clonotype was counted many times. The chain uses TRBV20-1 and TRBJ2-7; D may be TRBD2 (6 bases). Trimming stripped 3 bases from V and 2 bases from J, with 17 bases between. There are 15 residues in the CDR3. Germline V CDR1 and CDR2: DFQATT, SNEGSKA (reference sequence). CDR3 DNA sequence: TGCAGTGCTAGGCTAGCCCGGAGGGGTCCCTACGAGCAGTACTTC. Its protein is CSARLARRGPYEQYF.

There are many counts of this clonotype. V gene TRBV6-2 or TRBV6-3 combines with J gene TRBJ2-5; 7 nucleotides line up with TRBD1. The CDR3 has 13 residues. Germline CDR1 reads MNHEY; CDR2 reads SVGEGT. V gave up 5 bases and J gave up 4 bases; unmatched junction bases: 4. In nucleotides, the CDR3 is TGTGCCAGCAGTCGGGACAGTGTAGAGACCCAGTACTTC. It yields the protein CASSRDSVETQYF.

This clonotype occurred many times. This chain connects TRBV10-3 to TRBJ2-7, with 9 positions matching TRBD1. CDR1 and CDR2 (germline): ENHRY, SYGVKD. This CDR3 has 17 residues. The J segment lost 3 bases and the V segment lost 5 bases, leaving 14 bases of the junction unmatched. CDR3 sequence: CAISTGGSLREDYEQYF. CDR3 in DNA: TGTGCCATCAGTACAGGGGGCTCTTTACGTGAGGACTACGAGCAGTACTTC.

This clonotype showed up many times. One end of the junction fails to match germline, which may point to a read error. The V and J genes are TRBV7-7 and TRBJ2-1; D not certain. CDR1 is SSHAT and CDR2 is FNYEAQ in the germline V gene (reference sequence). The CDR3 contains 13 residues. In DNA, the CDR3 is TGTGCTAGCAGCACAACGCTAGGAAATGAGCAGTTCTTC. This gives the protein CASSTTLGNEQFF.

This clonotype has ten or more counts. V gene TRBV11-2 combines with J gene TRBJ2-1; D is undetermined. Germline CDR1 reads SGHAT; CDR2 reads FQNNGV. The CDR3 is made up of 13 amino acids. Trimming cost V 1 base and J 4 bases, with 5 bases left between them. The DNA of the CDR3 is TGTGCCAGCAGCTTAGGAGTATACAATGAGCAGTTCTTC. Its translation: CASSLGVYNEQFF. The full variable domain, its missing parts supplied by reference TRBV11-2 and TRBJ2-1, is EAGVAQSPRYKIIEKRQSVAFWCNPISGHATLYWYQQILGQGPKLLIQFQNNGVVDDSQLPKDRFSAERLKGVDSTLKIQPAKLEDSAVYLCASSLGVYNEQFFGPGTRLTVL.

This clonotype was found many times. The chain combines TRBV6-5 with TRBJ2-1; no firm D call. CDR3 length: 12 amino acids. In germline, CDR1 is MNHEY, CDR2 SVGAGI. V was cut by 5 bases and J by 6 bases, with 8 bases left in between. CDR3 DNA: TGTGCCAGCAGTAACCTAGGCAATGAGCAGTTCTTC. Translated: CASSNLGNEQFF.

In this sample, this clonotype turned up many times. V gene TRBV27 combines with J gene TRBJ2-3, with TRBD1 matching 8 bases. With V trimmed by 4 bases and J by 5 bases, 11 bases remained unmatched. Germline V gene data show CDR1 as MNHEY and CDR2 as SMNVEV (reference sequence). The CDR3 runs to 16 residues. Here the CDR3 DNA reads TGTGCCAGCAGTTCGGTCCGGACAGGGAAGAGAGATACGCAGTATTTT. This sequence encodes CASSSVRTGKRDTQYF.

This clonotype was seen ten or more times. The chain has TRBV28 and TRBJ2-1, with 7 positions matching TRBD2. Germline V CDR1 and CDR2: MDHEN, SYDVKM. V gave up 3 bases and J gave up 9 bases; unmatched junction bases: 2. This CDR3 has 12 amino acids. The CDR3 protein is CASSFPSGEQFF. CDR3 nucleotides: TGTGCCAGCAGTTTCCCTAGCGGTGAGCAGTTCTTC.

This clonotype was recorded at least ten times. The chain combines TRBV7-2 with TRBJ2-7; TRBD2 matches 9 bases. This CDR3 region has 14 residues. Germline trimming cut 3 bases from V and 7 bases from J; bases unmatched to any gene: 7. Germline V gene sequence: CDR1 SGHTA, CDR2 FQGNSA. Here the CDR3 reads CASSFGGREREQYF. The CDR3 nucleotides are TGTGCCAGCAGCTTCGGCGGGAGGGAGAGGGAGCAGTACTTC.

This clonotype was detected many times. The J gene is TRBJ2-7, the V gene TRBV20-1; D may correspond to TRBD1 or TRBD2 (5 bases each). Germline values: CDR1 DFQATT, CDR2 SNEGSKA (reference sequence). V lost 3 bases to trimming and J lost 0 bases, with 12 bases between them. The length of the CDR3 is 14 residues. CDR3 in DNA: TGCAGTGCTAGTGACGGGACCTTCTCCTACGAGCAGTACTTC. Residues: CSASDGTFSYEQYF.

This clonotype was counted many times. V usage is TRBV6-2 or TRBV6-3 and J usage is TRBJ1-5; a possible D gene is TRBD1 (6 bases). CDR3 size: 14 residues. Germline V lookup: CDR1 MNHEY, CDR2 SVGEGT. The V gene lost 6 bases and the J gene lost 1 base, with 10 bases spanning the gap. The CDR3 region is CASSWTVSNQPQHF. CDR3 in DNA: TGTGCCAGCAGCTGGACAGTCAGCAATCAGCCCCAGCATTTT.

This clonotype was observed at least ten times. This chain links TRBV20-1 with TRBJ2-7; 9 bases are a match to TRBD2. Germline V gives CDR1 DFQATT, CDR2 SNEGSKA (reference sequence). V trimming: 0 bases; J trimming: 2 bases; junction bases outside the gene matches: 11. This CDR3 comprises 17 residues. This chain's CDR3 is CSARDVWASGTTYEQYF. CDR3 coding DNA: TGCAGTGCTAGAGATGTTTGGGCTAGCGGGACCACCTACGAGCAGTACTTC.

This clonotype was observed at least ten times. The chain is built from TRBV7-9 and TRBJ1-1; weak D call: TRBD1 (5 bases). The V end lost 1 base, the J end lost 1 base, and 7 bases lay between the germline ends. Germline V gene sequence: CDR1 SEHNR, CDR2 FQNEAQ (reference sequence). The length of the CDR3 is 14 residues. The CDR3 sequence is CASSLGGGNTEAFF. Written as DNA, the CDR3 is TGTGCCAGCAGCTTAGGGGGGGGGAACACTGAAGCTTTCTTT.

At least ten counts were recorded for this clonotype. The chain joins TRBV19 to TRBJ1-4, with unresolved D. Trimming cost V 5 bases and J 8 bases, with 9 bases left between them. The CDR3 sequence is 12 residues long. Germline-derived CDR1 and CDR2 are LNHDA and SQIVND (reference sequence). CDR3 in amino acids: CASSLDVEKLFF. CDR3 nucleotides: TGTGCCAGTAGTTTGGACGTCGAAAAACTGTTTTTT.

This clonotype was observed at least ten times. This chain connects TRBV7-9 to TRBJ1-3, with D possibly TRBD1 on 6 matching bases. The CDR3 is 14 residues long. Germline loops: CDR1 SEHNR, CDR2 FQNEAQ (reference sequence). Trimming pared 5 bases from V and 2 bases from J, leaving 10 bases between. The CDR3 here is CASSLRDTGNTIYF. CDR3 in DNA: TGTGCCAGCAGCCTCAGGGACACTGGAAACACCATATATTTT.

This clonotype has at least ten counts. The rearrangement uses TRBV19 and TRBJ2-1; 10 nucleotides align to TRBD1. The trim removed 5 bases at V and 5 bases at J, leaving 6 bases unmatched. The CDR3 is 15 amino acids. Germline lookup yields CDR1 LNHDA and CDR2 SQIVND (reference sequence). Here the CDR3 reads CASSLPGQGNNEQFF. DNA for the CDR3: TGTGCCAGTAGTCTACCGGGACAGGGGAACAATGAGCAGTTCTTC.

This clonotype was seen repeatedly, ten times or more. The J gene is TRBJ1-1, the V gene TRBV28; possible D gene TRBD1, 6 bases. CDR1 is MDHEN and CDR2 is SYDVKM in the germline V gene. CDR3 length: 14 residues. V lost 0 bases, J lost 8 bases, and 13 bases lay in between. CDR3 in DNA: TGTGCCAGCAGTTTATGGCAGGGGCAAAAAGAAGCTTTCTTT. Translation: CASSLWQGQKEAFF.

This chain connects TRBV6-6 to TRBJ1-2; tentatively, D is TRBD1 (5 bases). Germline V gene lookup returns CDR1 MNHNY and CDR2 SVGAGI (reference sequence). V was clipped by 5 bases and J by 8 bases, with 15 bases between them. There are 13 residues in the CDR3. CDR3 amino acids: CASSPPGGGGYTF. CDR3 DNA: TGTGCCAGCAGTCCCCCGGGGGGTGGGGGCTACACCTTC.

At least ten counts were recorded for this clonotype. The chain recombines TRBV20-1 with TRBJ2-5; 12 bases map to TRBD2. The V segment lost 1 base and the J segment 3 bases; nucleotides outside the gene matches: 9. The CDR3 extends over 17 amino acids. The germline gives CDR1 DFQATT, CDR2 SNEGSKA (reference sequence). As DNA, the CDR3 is TGCAGTGCTAGAGGACTAGCGGGAGAGGGCCCCGAAGAGACCCAGTACTTC. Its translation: CSARGLAGEGPEETQYF.

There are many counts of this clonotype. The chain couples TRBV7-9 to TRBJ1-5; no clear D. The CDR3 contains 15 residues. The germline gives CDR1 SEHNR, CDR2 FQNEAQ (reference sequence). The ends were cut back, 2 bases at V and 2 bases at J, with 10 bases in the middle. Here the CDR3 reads CASSLNAGGNQPQHF. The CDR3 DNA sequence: TGTGCCAGCAGCTTAAACGCTGGGGGCAATCAGCCCCAGCATTTT.

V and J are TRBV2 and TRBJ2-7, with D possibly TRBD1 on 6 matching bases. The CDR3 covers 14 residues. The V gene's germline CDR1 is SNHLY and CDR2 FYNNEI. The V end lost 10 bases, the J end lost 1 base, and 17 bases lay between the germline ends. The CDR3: CATNRAVGSYEQYF. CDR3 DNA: TGTGCCACCAACAGGGCGGTAGGGTCCTACGAGCAGTACTTC.

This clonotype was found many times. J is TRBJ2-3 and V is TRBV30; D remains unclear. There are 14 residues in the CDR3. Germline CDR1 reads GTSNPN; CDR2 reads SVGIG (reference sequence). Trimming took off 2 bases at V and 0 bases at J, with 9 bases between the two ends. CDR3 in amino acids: CAWSIVKSTDTQYF. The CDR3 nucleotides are TGTGCCTGGAGTATAGTAAAGAGCACAGATACGCAGTATTTT. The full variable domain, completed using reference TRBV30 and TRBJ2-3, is SQTIHQWPATLVQPVGSPLSLECTVEGTSNPNLYWYRQAAGRGLQLLFYSVGIGQISSEVPQNLSASRPQDRQFILSSKKLLLSDSGFYLCAWSIVKSTDTQYFGPGTRLTVL.

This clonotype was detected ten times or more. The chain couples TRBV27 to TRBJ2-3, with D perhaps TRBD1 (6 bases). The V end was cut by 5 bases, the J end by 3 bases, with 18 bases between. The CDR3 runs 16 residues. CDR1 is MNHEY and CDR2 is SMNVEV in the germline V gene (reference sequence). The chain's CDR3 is CASSPARGKGTDTQYF. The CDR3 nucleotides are TGTGCCAGCAGTCCCGCCAGGGGAAAGGGAACAGATACGCAGTATTTT.